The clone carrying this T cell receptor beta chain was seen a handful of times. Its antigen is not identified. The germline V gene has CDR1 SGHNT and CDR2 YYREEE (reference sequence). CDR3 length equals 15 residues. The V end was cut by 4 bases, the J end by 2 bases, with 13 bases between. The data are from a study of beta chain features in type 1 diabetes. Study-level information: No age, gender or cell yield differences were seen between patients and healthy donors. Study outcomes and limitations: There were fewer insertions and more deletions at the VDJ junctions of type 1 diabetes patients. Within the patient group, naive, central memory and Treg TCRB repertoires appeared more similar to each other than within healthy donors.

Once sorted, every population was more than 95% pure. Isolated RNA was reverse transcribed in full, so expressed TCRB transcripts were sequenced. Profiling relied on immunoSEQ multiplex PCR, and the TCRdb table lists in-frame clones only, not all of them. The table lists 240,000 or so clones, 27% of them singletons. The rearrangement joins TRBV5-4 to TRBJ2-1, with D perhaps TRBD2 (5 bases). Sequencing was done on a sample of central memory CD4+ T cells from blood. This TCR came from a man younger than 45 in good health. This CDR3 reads CASSLDSVTYNEQFF. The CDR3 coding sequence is TGTGCCAGCAGCCTGGACTCCGTGACCTACAATGAGCAGTTCTTC.